The next 2 T cell receptor beta chains were all read from a single sample in a study of identifying expanded T cells in peripheral blood. TCRdb's table, derived via immunoSEQ multiplex PCR, lists solely in-frame clones and lacks some. Of approximately 100,000 clones in the sample, 87% were seen once. Sequenced input: blood. Receptors were obtained from a person between 18 and 75 years old in good health.

This chain uses TRBV5-1 with TRBJ1-1, with D perhaps matching TRBD1 (6 bases). V was shortened by 2 bases and J by 6 bases, with 20 bases between the two germline ends. Germline V gene data show CDR1 as SGHRS and CDR2 as YFSETQ. The CDR3 is 16 amino acids. This CDR3 reads CASSFLTPDSGAEAFF. CDR3 sequence (DNA): TGCGCCAGCAGCTTCCTAACCCCGGACAGTGGGGCTGAAGCTTTCTTT.

The chain links TRBV4-3 to TRBJ2-3; 9 positions match TRBD1. The CDR3 contains 16 residues. Germline lookup yields CDR1 LGHNA and CDR2 YSLEER. V shed 0 bases, J shed 5 bases, and the junction held 6 bases outside the gene matches. CDR3 in amino acids: CASSQEDRGGIDTQYF. In DNA, the CDR3 is TGCGCCAGCAGCCAAGAGGACAGGGGCGGTATAGATACGCAGTATTTT.